This TCR beta chain was identified in a study of shared clonotypes between healthy human individuals (dated by TCRdb to the early 2020s). For the wider study: A couple of women and a few men aged 18 to 49 years were included in the cohort. For each donor, CD4 naive and CD4 memory were each given three plates, CD8 naive was given two plates, and CD8 memory was given one plate. The study deeply sequenced blood TCR repertoires of several healthy adults to estimate repertoire size and the extent of clonotype sharing between individuals. To increase sequencing depth and limit assay-specific biases, TCR repertoire library preparation and sequencing were carried out by different laboratories using diverse techniques. Leukapheresis yielded between about 0.85 and 10 billion PBMCs per donor. What the research found in general, with its limitations: Higher generation probabilities were observed for clonotypes shared by all four sorted-subset donors than for non-shared clonotypes. The small number of donors limited the genetic and exposure-history diversity represented. Even with the large sequencing depth, rarefaction of the sorted-subset datasets indicated that sequencing was incomplete. Pairwise subsampling led to the expectation that sequencing depth would affect the degree of clonotype sharing among donors. Sampling was limited to blood, and TCR repertoires in tissue likely differ from TCR repertoires in blood. Estimated clonotype richness was generally larger for naive than for memory subsets. About 5% of naive CD4, roughly 3.5% of naive CD8, approximately 2% of memory CD4, and 0.4% of memory CD8 clonotypes were shared across several donors.

CDR1 and CDR2 were assigned from the germline V gene as SGDLS and YYNGEE. The CDR3, from cysteine to phenylalanine, totals 17 residues. Only the CDR3 portion is preserved as DNA: 51 bases, with reading frame beginning at the first base. Relative to germline, V is 4 bases shorter and J is 2 bases shorter, with 18 bases between their ends. Of note for this clone: What this receptor recognizes is not known. Base qualities are not provided; no much larger clone lies one nucleotide away.

Using the deep immunoSEQ assay, TCR CDR3 regions were amplified from genomic DNA by multiplex PCR. Extracted genomic DNA from each cell subset was distributed evenly across all wells of several immunoSEQ 96-well plates, and each plate was treated as a replicate. For sorted subsets, about 200 ng genomic DNA, equal to 30,000 to 35,000 T cell genomes, was loaded into each replicate PCR. The purified libraries were quantified using a Qubit 3.0 fluorometer, sized with a Bioanalyzer 2100, and then quantified again using the KAPA Library Quantification kit. Every immunoSEQ 96-well plate was sequenced on a dedicated single-read 150-cycle Illumina NextSeq 550 flow cell. Turning to the authors' computational methods: Because only junctional sequences without quality scores were contained in the immunoSEQ output, filtering matching that applied to full-length reads could not be performed. Sequences were annotated with PyIR, a Python wrapper for IgBLAST v1.9, using IMGT germline references to assign V/J genes and CDR3. Reads were filtered out if the reads had weak V/J assignments (E-value above 1e-6), no CDR3, stop codons, out-of-frame junctions, or ambiguous translated residues. V3J clonotypes were defined by identical inferred V gene, J gene, and CDR3 amino acid sequence. Percentage overlap between repertoires was calculated by dividing the number of shared unique clonotypes by the size of the smaller repertoire. Repertoire richness was assessed with RTK rarefaction, the Chao1 estimator, and Recon v2.1 estimates of unobserved clonotypes. Generation probabilities for all TCRbeta clonotypes obtained by the gDNA method from a handful of donors were computed using OLGA. TCRdb took over this immuneACCESS table, retaining in-frame rearrangements with V and J assigned. Such tables are incomplete; in checked studies, under half of the missing clones stem from an unresolved V gene, and the remainder is unexplained. For V, J and clone size, that table is used; D and trimming come from the DNA. This sample holds 2 million to 2.5 million clones; around 92% were observed only once. The top ten clonotypes cover 0.37% of the sample.

The donors were healthy, HIV-negative adults with no recently reported acute infections or vaccinations. Only Caucasian adults living in Nashville, Tennessee, USA were represented among the donors. CD4+ T cells were enriched by magnetic negative selection, after which naive cells were positively selected on CD45RA and the negative fraction was taken as the memory subset. After blood collection by leukapheresis, PBMCs were isolated using Ficoll-Histopaque density gradient centrifugation and then cryopreserved in the vapor phase of liquid nitrogen. Analytical flow cytometry was used to check the purity and quantity of every magnetically sorted T cell population. From each sorted fraction, genomic DNA was isolated and quantified by UV absorbance on a Nanodrop 2000c.

Source material: naive CD4+ T cells from PBMCs. What this sample's cell subset or site label stands for: CD45RA+ positively selected. The source of this sequence is a man between 18 and 35 years old in good health. Some clones in this sample may be carry-over from other donors' samples. The V and J genes are TRBV9 and TRBJ2-2, with TRBD2 as a weak D call on 6 bases. The CDR3 sequence is CASSPRVGAGNTGELFF. The nucleotides are TGTGCCAGCAGCCCAAGGGTTGGGGCGGGAAACACCGGGGAGCTGTTTTTT.